The T cell receptor beta chain under discussion was sequenced for a study of human T cells and chemical hapten exposure. The CDR3 runs 13 residues. V dropped 4 bases and J dropped 7 bases, with 11 bases sitting between them. Documented time point: patch test 1, 2 weeks after DPC sensitization. Treatment specified: therapeutic diphenylcyclopropenone sensitization with weekly scalp DPC. This clonotype was detected a few times. The antigen remains undetermined. Original data processing: There were a median of around 97,000 TCRs per sample, with a range from about 23,224 to 690,600. TCRdb itself ran the RACE reads through MiXCR, one entry per CDR3 protein. What appears here as the V and J calls and clone size reflects TCRdb's work, not the paper's. Of around 100,000 distinct CDR3 sequences detected, approximately 10% appear once; the ten largest clones hold 3% to 4%. Notes on the study in general: Compared with pre-sensitization or healthy control sets, expanded TCRs clustered more.

The rearrangement uses TRBV12-3 or TRBV12-4 and TRBJ1-5; D unresolved. The material sequenced was whole blood, taken in connection with sensitization to the hapten diphenylcyclopropenone (DPC). The sequence was collected from a woman in her 40s with alopecia areata. Some clones in this sample may be carry-over from other donors' samples. The CDR3 loop is CASSSESWQPQHF. The DNA of the CDR3 is TGTGCCAGCAGTTCTGAGTCGTGGCAGCCCCAGCATTTT.